This T cell receptor (beta chain) was captured by sequencing in a study of T cell changes during pregnancy in multiple sclerosis. Only in-frame clones appear in the TCRdb table, and some are missing; sequencing was by immunoSEQ multiplex PCR. The data show about 73,000 clones, about 92% seen once. Germline assignment: CDR1 MNHEY and CDR2 SMNVEV (reference sequence). This CDR3 spans 16 amino acids. Trimming at V came to 3 bases and at J to 4 bases, leaving 8 bases not matched to a gene. The rearrangement uses TRBV27 and TRBJ2-3, with 9 bases that match TRBD2. This material consisted of peripheral blood, taken in the second trimester of pregnancy. This TCR derives from a female donor in good health, enrolled as a control in a pregnancy study. Written as DNA, the CDR3 is TGTGCCAGCAGTTTCCCAGGAAGCGGGGGGTCAGATACGCAGTATTTT. As protein: CASSFPGSGGSDTQYF.